This T cell receptor (beta chain) was captured by sequencing in a study of T cell repertoires in aging, cancer and after chemotherapy. Overall study: About 8.8 million TCR reads made up the full dataset. Regarding the study as a whole: In each cancer cohort, median generation probability increased across chemotherapy, suggesting thymic output rebounded. In healthy donors, age-related TCR diversity loss mainly reflected lost richness. Thymic emigration or peripheral T cell expansion may be impaired by lymphoid organ infiltration in hematological cancer.

The template was genomic DNA from peripheral blood, not RNA. TRB rearrangements spanning V, D and J were amplified using mixed TRB-A/B primers. TCRdb called the multiplex PCR reads again in MiXCR, with one record for every CDR3 protein. The repertoire holds several thousand distinct CDR3 sequences, with approximately 29% as singletons. Trimming stripped 6 bases from V and 2 bases from J, with 11 bases between. CDR3 length: 14 residues. Per the germline V gene, CDR1 is MNHNY and CDR2 is SVGAGI (reference sequence). This clonotype appeared a few times. Its antigen remains unknown. The sample consisted of blood. V is TRBV6-6 and J is TRBJ1-5; D is possibly TRBD1 (6 bases). The TCR originated in a human donor with a blood cancer. The DNA for the CDR3 is TGTGCCAGCAGACGGGACATAGGCAATCAGCCCCAGCATTTT. Translated: CASRRDIGNQPQHF.